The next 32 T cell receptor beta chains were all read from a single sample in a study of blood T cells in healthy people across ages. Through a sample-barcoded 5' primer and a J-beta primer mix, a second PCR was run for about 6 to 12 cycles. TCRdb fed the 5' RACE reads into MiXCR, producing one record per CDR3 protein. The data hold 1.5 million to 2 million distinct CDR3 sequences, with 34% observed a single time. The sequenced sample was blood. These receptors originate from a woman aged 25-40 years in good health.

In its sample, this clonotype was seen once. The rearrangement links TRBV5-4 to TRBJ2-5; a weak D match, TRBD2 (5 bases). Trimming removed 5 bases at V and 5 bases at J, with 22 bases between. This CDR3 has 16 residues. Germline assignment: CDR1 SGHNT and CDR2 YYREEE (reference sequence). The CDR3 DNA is TGTGCCAGCAGTCTTGGTCCTAGCCTAACCCAGGAGACCCAGTACTTC. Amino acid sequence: CASSLGPSLTQETQYF.

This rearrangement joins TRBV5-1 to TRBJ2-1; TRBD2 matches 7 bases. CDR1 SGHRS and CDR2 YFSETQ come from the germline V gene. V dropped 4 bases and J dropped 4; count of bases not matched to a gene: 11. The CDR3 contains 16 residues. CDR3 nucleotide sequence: TGCGCCAGCAGCCTGGGACTAACGGGAGGTTACAATGAGCAGTTCTTC. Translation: CASSLGLTGGYNEQFF.

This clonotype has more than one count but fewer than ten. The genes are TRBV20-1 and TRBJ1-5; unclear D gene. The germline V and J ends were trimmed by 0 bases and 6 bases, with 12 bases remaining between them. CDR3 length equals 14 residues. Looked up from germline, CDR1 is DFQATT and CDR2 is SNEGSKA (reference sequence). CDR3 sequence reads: CSARETGFVQPQHF. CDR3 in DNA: TGCAGTGCTAGAGAGACGGGGTTTGTTCAGCCCCAGCATTTT.

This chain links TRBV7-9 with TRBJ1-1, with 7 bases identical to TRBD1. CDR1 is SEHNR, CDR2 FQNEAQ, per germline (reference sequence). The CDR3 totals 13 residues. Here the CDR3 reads CLGDRGMNTEAFF. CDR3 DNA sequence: TGTCTCGGGGACAGAGGCATGAACACTGAAGCTTTCTTT.

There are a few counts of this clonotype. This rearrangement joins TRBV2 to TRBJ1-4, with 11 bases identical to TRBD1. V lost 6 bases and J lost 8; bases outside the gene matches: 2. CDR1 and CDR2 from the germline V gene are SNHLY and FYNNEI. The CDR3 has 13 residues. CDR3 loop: CASRDRGQEKLFF. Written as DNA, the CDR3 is TGTGCCAGCAGGGACAGGGGGCAGGAAAAACTGTTTTTT.

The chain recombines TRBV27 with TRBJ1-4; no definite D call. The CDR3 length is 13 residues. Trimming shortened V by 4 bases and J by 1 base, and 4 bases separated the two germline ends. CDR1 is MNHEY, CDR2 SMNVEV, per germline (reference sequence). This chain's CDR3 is CASSSLTNEKLFF. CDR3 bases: TGTGCCAGCAGTTCCCTAACTAATGAAAAACTGTTTTTT.

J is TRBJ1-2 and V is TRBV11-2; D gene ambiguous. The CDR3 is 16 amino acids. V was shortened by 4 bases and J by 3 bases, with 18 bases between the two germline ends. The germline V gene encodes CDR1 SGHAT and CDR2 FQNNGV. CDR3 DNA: TGTGCCAGCAGCTCTCACCCTCCGGGTTCGGACTATGGCTACACCTTC. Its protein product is CASSSHPPGSDYGYTF.

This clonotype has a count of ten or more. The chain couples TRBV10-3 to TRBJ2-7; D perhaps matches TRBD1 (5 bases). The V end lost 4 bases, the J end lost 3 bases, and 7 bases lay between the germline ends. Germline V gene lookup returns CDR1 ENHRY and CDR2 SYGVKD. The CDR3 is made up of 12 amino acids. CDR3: CAISVQGYEQYF. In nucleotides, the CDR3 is TGTGCCATCAGTGTGCAGGGCTACGAGCAGTACTTC.

CDR3 nucleotide sequence: TGCGCCAGCAGCCAAGCGCGGGAACGGGGGACCCAGTACTTC. Protein product: CASSQARERGTQYF. V usage is TRBV4-1 and J usage is TRBJ2-5; TRBD2 might be the D (6 bases). The CDR3 totals 14 residues. The germline V gene encodes CDR1 MGHRA and CDR2 YSYEKL. V was trimmed by 1 base and J by 7 bases, leaving 13 bases between them.

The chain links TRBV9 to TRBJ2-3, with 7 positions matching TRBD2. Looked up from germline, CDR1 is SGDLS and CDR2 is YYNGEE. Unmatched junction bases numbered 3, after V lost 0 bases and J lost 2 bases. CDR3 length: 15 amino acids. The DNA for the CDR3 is TGTGCCAGCAGCGTAGGACTAGCTCCCACAGATACGCAGTATTTT. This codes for CASSVGLAPTDTQYF. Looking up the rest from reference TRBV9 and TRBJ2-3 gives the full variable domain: DSGVTQTPKHLITATGQRVTLRCSPRSGDLSVYWYQQSLDQGLQFLIQYYNGEERAKGNILERFSAQQFPDLHSELNLSSLELGDSALYFCASSVGLAPTDTQYFGPGTRLTVL.

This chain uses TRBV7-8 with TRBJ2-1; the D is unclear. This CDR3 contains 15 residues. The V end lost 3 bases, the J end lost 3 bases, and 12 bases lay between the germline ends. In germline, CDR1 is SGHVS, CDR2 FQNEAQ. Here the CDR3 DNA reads TGTGCCAGCAGCTTTAGAGAGAACCTCTACAATGAGCAGTTCTTC. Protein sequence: CASSFRENLYNEQFF. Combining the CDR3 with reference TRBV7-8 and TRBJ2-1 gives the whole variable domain GAGVSQSPRYKVAKRGQDVALRCDPISGHVSLFWYQQALGQGPEFLTYFQNEAQLDKSGLPSDRFFAERPEGSVSTLKIQRTQQEDSAVYLCASSFRENLYNEQFFGPGTRLTVL.

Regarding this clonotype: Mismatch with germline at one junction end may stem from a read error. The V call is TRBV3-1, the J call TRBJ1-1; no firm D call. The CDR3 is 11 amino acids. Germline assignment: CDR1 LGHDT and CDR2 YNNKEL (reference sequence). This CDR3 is CASSSVTEACF. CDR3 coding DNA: TGTGCCAGCAGTTCGGTCACTGAAGCTTGCTTT.

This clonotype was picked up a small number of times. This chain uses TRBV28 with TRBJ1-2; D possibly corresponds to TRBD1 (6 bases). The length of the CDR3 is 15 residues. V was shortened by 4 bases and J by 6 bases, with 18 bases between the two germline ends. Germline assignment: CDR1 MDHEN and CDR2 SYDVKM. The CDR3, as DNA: TGTGCCAGCAGTTCCCGAGAGGGGGGCTGGGATGGCTACACCTTC. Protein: CASSSREGGWDGYTF.

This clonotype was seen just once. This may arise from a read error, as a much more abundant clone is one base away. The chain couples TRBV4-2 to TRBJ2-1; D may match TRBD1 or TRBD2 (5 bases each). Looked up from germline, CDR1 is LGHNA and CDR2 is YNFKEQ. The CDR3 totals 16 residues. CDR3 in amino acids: CASSPTTEGQDNGQFF. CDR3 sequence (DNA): TGTGCCAGCAGCCCAACCACCGAGGGGCAGGACAATGGGCAGTTCTTC.

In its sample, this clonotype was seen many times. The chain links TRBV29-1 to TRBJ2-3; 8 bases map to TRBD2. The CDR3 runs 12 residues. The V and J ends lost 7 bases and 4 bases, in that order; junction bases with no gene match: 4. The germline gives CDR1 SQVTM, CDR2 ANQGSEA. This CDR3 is CSGSGMADTQYF. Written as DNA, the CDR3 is TGCAGCGGTAGCGGGATGGCAGATACGCAGTATTTT.

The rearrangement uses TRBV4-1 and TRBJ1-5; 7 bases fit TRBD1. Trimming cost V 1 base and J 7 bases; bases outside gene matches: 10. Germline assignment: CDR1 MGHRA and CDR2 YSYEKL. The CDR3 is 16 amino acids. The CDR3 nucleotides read TGCGCCAGCAGCCAAGTGGATACAGGGGACCTCCAGCCCCAGCATTTT. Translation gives CASSQVDTGDLQPQHF.

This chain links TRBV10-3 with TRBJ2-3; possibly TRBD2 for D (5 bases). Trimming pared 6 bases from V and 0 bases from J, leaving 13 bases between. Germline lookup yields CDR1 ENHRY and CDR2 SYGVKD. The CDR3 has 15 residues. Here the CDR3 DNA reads TGTGCCATCAGCCAAGCGGATACTAGCACAGATACGCAGTATTTT. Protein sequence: CAISQADTSTDTQYF.

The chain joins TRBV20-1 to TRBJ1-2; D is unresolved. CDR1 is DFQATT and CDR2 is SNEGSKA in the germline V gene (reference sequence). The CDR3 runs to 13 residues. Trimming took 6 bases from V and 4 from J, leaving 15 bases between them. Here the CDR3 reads CSASASQSYGYTF. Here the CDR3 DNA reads TGCAGTGCCTCGGCGTCACAGTCCTATGGCTACACCTTC.

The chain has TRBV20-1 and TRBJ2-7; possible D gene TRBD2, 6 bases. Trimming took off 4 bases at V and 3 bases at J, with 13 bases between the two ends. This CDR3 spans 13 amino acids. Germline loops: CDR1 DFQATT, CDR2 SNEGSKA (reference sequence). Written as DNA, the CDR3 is TGCAGTGCTACACGGACTACAAACTACGAGCAGTACTTC. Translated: CSATRTTNYEQYF.

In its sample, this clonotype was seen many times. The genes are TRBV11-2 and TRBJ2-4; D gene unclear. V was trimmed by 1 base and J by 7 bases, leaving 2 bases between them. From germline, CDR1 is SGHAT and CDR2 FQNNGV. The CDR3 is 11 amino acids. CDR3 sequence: CASSLGNIQYF. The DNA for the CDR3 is TGTGCCAGCAGCTTAGGGAACATTCAGTACTTC.

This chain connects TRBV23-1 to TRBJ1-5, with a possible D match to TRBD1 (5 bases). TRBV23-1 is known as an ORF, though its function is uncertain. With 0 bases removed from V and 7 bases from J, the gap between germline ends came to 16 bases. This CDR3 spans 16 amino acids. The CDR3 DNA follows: TGCGCCAGCAGTCAATCAGCGGACACTCCAGGGCAGCCCCAGCATTTT. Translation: CASSQSADTPGQPQHF.

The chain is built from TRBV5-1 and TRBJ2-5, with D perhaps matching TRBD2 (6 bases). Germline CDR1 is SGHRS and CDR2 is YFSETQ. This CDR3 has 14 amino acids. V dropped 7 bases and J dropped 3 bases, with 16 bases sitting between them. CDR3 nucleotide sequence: TGCGCCAGCTCCCCGGGCCCGGGAGAAGAGACCCAGTACTTC. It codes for CASSPGPGEETQYF.

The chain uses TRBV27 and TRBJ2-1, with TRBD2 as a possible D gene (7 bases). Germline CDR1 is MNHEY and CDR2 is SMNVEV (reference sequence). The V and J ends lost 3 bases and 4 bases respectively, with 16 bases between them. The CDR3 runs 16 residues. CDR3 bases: TGTGCCAGCAGTTTGACCTCAGGGGAGGGTTACAATGAGCAGTTCTTC. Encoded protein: CASSLTSGEGYNEQFF.

DNA of the CDR3: TGTGCCAGCAGCCAGGGACTAGCGGCCCTCAATGAGCAGTTCTTC. Translated: CASSQGLAALNEQFF. The chain couples TRBV7-7 to TRBJ2-1, with 11 bases identical to TRBD2. The CDR3 totals 15 residues. J gave up 6 bases and V 5 bases, and 6 bases lay outside the gene matches. The germline V gene encodes CDR1 SSHAT and CDR2 FNYEAQ (reference sequence).

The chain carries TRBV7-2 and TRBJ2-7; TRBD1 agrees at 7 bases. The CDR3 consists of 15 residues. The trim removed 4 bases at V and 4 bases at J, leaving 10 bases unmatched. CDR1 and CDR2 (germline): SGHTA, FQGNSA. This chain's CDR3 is CASSSTGTVGYEQYF. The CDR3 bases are TGTGCCAGCAGCTCGACCGGGACAGTGGGATACGAGCAGTACTTC.

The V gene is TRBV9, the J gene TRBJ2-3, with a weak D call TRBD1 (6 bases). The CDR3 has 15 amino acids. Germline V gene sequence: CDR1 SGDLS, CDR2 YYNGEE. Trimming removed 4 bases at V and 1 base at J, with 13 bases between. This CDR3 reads CASSPRDTGTDTQYF. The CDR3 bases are TGTGCCAGCAGCCCAAGGGACACCGGCACAGATACGCAGTATTTT.

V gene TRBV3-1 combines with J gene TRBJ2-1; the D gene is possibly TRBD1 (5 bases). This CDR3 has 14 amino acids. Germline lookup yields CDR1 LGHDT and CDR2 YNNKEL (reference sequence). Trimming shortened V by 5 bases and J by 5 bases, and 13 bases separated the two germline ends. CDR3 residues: CASSWQGTNNEQFF. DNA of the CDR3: TGTGCCAGCAGCTGGCAGGGTACAAACAATGAGCAGTTCTTC.

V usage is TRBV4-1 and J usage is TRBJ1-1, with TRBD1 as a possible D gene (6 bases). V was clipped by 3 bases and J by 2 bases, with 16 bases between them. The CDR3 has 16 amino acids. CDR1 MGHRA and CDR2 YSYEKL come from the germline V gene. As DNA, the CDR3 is TGCGCCAGCAGCCATTCCCGGACAGTGATTAACACTGAAGCTTTCTTT. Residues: CASSHSRTVINTEAFF.

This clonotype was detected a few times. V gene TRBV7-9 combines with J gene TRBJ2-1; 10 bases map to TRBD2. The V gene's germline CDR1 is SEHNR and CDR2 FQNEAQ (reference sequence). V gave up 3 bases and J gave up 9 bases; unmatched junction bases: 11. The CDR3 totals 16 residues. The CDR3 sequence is CASSLSGTSVFPEQFF. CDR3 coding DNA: TGTGCCAGCAGCTTGTCTGGGACTAGCGTCTTCCCTGAGCAGTTCTTC.

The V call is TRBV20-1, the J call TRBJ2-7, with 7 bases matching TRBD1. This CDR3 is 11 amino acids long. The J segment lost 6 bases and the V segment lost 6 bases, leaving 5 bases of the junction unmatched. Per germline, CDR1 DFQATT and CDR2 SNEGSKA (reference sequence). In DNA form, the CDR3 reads TGCAGTGCCCTTGACAGGGCCGAGCAGTACTTC. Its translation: CSALDRAEQYF.

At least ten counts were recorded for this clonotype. CDR3 loop: CASSLLTGANYEQYF. The CDR3 bases are TGTGCCAGCAGCTTACTCACAGGGGCCAACTACGAGCAGTACTTC. The chain joins TRBV7-9 to TRBJ2-5, with 7 bases that match TRBD1. The DNA end favors TRBJ2-7, so the J call may be wrong. Germline V lookup: CDR1 SEHNR, CDR2 FQNEAQ (reference sequence). The CDR3 sequence is 15 residues long.

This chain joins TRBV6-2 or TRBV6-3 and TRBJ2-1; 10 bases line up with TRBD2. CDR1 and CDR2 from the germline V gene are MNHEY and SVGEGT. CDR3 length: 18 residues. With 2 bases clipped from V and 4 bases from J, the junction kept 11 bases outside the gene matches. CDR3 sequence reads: CASSYPGRRTSGYNEQFF. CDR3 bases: TGTGCCAGCAGTTACCCCGGACGAAGGACTAGCGGATACAATGAGCAGTTCTTC.